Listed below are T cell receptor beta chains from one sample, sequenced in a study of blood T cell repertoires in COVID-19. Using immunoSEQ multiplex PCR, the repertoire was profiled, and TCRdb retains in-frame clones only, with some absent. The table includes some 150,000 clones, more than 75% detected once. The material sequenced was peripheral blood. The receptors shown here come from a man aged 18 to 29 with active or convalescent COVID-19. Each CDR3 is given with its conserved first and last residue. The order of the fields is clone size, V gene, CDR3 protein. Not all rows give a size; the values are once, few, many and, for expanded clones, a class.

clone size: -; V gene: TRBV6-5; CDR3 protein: CASRHQGVAFF
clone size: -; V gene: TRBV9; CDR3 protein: CASSPRTANTGELFF
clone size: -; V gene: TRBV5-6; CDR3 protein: CASSSYSEAFF
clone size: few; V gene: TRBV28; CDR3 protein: CASSLATRGNLANEQFF
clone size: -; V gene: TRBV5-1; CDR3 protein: CASSLNSGGAADTQYF
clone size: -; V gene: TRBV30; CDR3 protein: CAWSGGQGLKAFF
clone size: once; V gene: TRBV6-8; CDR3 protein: CASSPTSGRPYEQYF
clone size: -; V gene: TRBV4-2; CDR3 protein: CASSHGTSSTETQYF
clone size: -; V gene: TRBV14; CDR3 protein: CASSQEGGYEQYF
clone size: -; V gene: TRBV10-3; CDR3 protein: CAIGQGRVGYGYTF
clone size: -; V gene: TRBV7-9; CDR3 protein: CASSMAGNQPQHF
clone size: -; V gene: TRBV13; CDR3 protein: CASNEARGDEQFF
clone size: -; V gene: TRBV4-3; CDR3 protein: CASSPGEREEGYSTDTQYF
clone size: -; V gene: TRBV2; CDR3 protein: CASGGQGGGKAFF
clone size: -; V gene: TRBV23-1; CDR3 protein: CASSQSRDRDVGINQPQHF
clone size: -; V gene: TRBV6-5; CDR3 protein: CASSYSAGNYEQYF
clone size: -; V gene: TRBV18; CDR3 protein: CASSARENTEAFF
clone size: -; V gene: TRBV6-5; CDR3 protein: CASSYVQGDEQFF
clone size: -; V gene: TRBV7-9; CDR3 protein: CASSLVSGTYNEQFF
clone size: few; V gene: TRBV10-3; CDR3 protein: CAISRGVNSPLHF
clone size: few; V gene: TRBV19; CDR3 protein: CASIGTAIYGYTF
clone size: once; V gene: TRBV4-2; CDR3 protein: CASSQGADRGPNTGELFF
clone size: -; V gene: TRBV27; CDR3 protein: CASSLFVYGSQETQYF
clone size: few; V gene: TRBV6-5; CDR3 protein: CASRRQVLNTEAFF